This T cell receptor beta chain came from a study of T cell repertoires in cytomegalovirus infection. Across the study: Newly reported HLA-C-restricted and thoroughly characterized HLA-B-restricted CMV epitopes were employed. The study, taken as a whole, reports: Ex vivo, HLA-C-restricted CMV-specific TCR beta clonotypes prevailed over the rest of the response.

This CDR3 contains 15 residues. Germline V CDR1 and CDR2: MNHEY, SVGEGT. After removal of 6 bases from V and 3 bases from J, the junction contained 10 bases not matched to a gene. Only a few counts were recorded for this clonotype. Its specificity is not known. TCRdb reprocessed the reads with MiXCR, giving one entry per CDR3 protein. In the table there are around 69,000 distinct CDR3 sequences, 20% of which are singletons. This chain joins TRBV6-2 or TRBV6-3 and TRBJ1-1, with 7 positions matching TRBD1. The sequence was collected from a human donor in good health (CMV status not recorded). Some clones in this sample may be carry-over from other donors' samples. Material: CD8+ T cells from cultured PBMCs, obtained from culture after CMV antigen stimulation. The CDR3 sequence: CASRYGTAPDTEAFF. CDR3 DNA sequence: TGTGCCAGCAGGTACGGGACAGCTCCCGACACTGAAGCTTTCTTT.